This TCR beta chain was captured by sequencing in a study of quantifying T cell responses using KT2 cells. Study-level background: RNA was reverse transcribed with TCR alpha and beta constant-region primers.

An oligo carrying a UMI was ligated to the cDNA 3' end. First-round PCR used about 4 cycles and beta primers RC1.1 and RC1.2 covering TRBC1 and TRBC2. From the UMI-ligation and nested PCR reads, TCRdb called clonotypes with MiXCR, one entry per CDR3 protein. The table includes around 56,000 distinct CDR3 sequences, around 12% detected once. This clonotype was detected a few times. The specimen was PBMCs spiked with cells of the T cell clone KT2. The TCR originated in a human donor.

The CDR3 loop is CSARRDRSGQYF. The CDR3 DNA reads TGCAGTGCTAGAAGGGACCGGAGCGGCCAGTACTTC. V gene TRBV20-1 combines with J gene TRBJ2-7; perhaps D is TRBD1 or TRBD2 (5 bases each). The V end lost 2 bases, the J end lost 10 bases, and 15 bases lay between the germline ends. From germline, CDR1 is DFQATT and CDR2 SNEGSKA (reference sequence). This CDR3 has 12 amino acids.